Here is one T cell receptor (beta chain) with its context. Germline lookup yields CDR1 SNHLY and CDR2 FYNNEI. This CDR3 is built from 13 residues. V was trimmed by 11 bases and J by 0 bases, leaving 14 bases between them. The data stem from a study of control samples from healthy donors and cancer patients. The protocol was immunoSEQ multiplex PCR, while the TCRdb copy is restricted to in-frame clones and leaves out a portion. The sample carries 65,000 to 90,000 clones, 87% recorded once. This receptor was obtained from a man in his fifties in good health. The rearrangement joins TRBV2 to TRBJ2-7; D is unresolved. Sequencing was performed on blood. The chain's CDR3 is CASKGLSSYEQYF. CDR3 sequence (DNA): TGTGCCTCTAAAGGCTTGAGCTCCTACGAGCAGTACTTC.